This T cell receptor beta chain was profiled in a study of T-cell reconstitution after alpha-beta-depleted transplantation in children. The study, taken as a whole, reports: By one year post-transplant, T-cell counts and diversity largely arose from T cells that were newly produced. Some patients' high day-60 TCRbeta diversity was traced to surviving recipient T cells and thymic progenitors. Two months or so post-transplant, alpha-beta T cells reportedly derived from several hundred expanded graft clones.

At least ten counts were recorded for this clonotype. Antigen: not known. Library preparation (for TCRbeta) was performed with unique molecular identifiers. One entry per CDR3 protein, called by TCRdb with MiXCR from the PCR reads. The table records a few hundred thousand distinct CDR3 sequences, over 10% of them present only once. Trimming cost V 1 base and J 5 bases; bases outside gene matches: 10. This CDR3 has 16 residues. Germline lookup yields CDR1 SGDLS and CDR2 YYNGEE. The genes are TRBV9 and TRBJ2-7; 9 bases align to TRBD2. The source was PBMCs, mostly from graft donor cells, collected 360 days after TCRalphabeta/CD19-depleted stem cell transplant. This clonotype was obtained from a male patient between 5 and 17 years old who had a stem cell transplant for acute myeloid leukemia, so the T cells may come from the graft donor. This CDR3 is CASSVTPLAGSNEQYF. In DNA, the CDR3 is TGTGCCAGCAGCGTAACTCCCCTAGCGGGATCTAACGAGCAGTACTTC.